Listed below are T cell receptor beta chains from one sample, sequenced in a study of blood T cell repertoires in COVID-19. This table comes from immunoSEQ multiplex PCR, and its TCRdb copy is limited to in-frame clones, with some not included. The sample shows tens of thousands of clones, 91% of them seen only once. The specimen was peripheral blood. The receptors originated from a human donor in a cohort sampled during active COVID-19. Both conserved end residues are part of each CDR3. The D gene is left open where the match is weak. Size is stated for part of the rows, as once, few or many counts, or as a class when the clone is expanded.

D gene,clone size,J gene,V gene,CDR3 DNA,CDR3 protein
TRBD2,NA,TRBJ2-6,TRBV19,TGTGCCAGTATCCCCGTCGGAGCGGGGGCCCCTGGGGCCAACGTCCTGACTTTC,CASIPVGAGAPGANVLTF
TRBD2,NA,TRBJ2-7,TRBV10-2,TGCGCCAGCAGGGAAGGGACTAGCGGCTACGAGCAGTACTTC,CASREGTSGYEQYF
NA,NA,TRBJ1-1,TRBV7-3,TGTGCCAGCAGCAAAGCTGGGACATTTGAAGCTTTCTTT,CASSKAGTFEAFF
NA,NA,TRBJ1-2,TRBV11-1,TGTGCCAGCAGCGGCAGGGTTGCGACTAACTATGGCTACACCTTC,CASSGRVATNYGYTF
TRBD2,NA,TRBJ2-3,TRBV7-8,TGTGCCAGCAGCCCCGGACTAGCGAGCACAGATACGCAGTATTTT,CASSPGLASTDTQYF
NA,NA,TRBJ1-1,TRBV19,TGTGCCAGTAGCCACACAGGGCCGAACACTGAAGCTTTCTTT,CASSHTGPNTEAFF
TRBD1,once,TRBJ1-4,TRBV5-4,TGTGCCAGCAGCCCGGGACAGGGGTCGGGAAAACTGTTTTTT,CASSPGQGSGKLFF
TRBD2,NA,TRBJ2-5,TRBV4-1,TGCGCCAGCAGCCAAGAAGGTAGCGGGAGGGGGGAGACCCAGTACTTC,CASSQEGSGRGETQYF
NA,NA,TRBJ1-1,TRBV18,TGTGCCAGCTCTCCTACCCAGGGTAAGAACACTGAAGCTTTCTTT,CASSPTQGKNTEAFF
TRBD2,NA,TRBJ2-7,TRBV27,TGTGCCAGCAGGGTTTCGGGACTAAGCTCCTACGAGCAGTACTTC,CASRVSGLSSYEQYF